This TCR beta chain derives from a study of blood T cell repertoires in COVID-19. Whole-study context: Both acute and convalescent COVID-19 samples were obtained from the United States, Italy and Spain. The analysed material was cDNA or gDNA that came from T cells, B-cell-depleted T cells, or PBMCs.

The sample holds one count of this clone. TCRdb's table, derived via immunoSEQ multiplex PCR, lists solely in-frame clones and lacks some. The repertoire holds about 160,000 clones, 65% to 90% seen once, with about 7.7% in the top ten. The V gene end was trimmed by 3 bases and the J gene end by 10 bases; junction bases not matched to a gene: 17. Per the germline V gene, CDR1 is SGHVS and CDR2 is FQNEAQ. This CDR3 is 17 amino acids long. This sequence was found in a woman in her thirties or forties with COVID-19, enrolled during active disease. Sequencing used peripheral blood. V and J are TRBV7-8 and TRBJ2-1; 8 nucleotides align to TRBD2. In nucleotides, the CDR3 is TGTGCCAGCAGCTTGCCCGGGACCGGGACTAGGTTGGTAGAGCAGTTCTTC. It encodes CASSLPGTGTRLVEQFF.